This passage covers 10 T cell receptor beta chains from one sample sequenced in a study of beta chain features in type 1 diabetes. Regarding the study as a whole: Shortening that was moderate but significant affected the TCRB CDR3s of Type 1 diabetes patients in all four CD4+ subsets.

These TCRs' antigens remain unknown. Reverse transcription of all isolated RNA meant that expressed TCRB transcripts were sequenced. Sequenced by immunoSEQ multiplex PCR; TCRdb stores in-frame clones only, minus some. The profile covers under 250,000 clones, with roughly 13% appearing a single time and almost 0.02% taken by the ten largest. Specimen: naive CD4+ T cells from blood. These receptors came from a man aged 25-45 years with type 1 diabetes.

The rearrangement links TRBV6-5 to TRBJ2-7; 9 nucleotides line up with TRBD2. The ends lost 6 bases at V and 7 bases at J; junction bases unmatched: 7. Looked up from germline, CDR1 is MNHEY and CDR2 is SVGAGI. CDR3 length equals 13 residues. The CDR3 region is CASSSGGTDEQYF. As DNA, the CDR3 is TGTGCCAGCAGCAGCGGGGGGACAGATGAGCAGTACTTC.

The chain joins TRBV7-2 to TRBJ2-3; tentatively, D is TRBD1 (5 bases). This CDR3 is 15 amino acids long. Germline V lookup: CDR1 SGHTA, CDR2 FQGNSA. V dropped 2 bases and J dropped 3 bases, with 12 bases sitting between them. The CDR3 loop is CASSLRGRRTDTQYF. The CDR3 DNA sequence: TGTGCCAGCAGCTTAAGGGGCCGTCGGACAGATACGCAGTATTTT.

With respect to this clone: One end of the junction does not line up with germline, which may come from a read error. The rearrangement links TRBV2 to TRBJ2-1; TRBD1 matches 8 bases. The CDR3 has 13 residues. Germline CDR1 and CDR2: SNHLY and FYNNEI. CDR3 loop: CASREGTGNEQFF. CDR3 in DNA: TGTGCCAGCAGGGAAGGGACAGGCAATGAGCAGTTCTTC.

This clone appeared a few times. The CDR3 here is CASSFSETGYGYGYTF. The CDR3, as DNA: TGTGCCAGCAGCTTCTCCGAGACAGGGTATGGCTATGGCTACACCTTC. The V and J genes are TRBV7-8 and TRBJ1-2; 7 bases fit TRBD1. Germline V gene lookup returns CDR1 SGHVS and CDR2 FQNEAQ. Losses at the gene ends were 3 bases for V and 4 bases for J; bases not matched to a gene: 11. The CDR3 has 16 residues.

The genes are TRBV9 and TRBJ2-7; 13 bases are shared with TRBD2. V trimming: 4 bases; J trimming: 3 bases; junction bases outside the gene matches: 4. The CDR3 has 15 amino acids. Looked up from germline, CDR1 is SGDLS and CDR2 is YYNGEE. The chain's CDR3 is CASSPRLAGGYEQYF. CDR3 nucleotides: TGTGCCAGCAGCCCCCGACTAGCGGGGGGCTACGAGCAGTACTTC.

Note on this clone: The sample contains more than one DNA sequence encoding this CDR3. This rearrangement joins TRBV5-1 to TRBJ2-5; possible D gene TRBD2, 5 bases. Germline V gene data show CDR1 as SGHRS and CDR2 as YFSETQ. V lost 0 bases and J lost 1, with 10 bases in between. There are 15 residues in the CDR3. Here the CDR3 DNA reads TGCGCCAGCAGCTTGGGTGGCGGGCCCCAAGAGACCCAGTACTTC. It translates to CASSLGGGPQETQYF.

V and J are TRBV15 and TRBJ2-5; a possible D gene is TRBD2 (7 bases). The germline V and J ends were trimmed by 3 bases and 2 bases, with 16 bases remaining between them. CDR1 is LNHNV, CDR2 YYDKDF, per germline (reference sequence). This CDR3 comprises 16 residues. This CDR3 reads CATSRWGAGAQETQYF. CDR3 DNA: TGTGCCACCAGCAGGTGGGGGGCGGGGGCTCAAGAGACCCAGTACTTC.

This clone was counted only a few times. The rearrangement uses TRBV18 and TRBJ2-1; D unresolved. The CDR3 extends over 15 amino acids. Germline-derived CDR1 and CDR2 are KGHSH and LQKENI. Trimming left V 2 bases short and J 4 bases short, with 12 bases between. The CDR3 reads CASSPALAPYNEQFF. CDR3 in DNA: TGTGCCAGCTCACCAGCCTTGGCCCCGTACAATGAGCAGTTCTTC. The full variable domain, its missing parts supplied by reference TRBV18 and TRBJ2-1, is NAGVMQNPRHLVRRRGQEARLRCSPMKGHSHVYWYRQLPEEGLKFMVYLQKENIIDESGMPKERFSAEFPKEGPSILRIQQVVRGDSAAYFCASSPALAPYNEQFFGPGTRLTVL.

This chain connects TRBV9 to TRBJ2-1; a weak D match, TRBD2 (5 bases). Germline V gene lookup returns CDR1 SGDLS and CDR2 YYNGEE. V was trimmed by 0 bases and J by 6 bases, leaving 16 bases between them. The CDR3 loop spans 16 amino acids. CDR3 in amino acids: CASSVGGRSSGNEQFF. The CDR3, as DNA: TGTGCCAGCAGCGTAGGCGGGCGATCCTCGGGCAATGAGCAGTTCTTC.

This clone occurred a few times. The CDR3 region has the DNA TGTGCCTGGAGTGACTGGAGCCGGGACTCCTACGAGCAGTACTTC. This sequence encodes CAWSDWSRDSYEQYF. The rearrangement joins TRBV30 to TRBJ2-7, with a possible D match to TRBD2 (5 bases). Germline lookup yields CDR1 GTSNPN and CDR2 SVGIG (reference sequence). The CDR3 covers 15 residues. V dropped 1 base and J dropped 0 bases, with 13 bases sitting between them.